The rows below give T cell receptor beta chains drawn from one sample of a study of blood T cell repertoires in COVID-19. Measured with immunoSEQ multiplex PCR; TCRdb has only the in-frame clones, and not every one. The sample consists of 35,000 to 45,000 clones, about 86% of them appearing once. Sequencing was done on a sample of peripheral blood. Source of these receptors: a man aged 40-49 years with active COVID-19. CDR3s include the opening cysteine and the closing phenylalanine or tryptophan. Each record gives: D gene, V gene, J gene, clone size, CDR3 DNA, CDR3 protein. The D gene is left open where the match is weak. Clone size is shown for a subset of rows, as once, few, many or a class of expanded clone.

D gene: NA
V gene: TRBV5-4
J gene: TRBJ1-1
clone size: NA
CDR3 DNA: TGTGCCAGCAGCTTGACAGCAATGAACACTGAAGCTTTCTTT
CDR3 protein: CASSLTAMNTEAFF

D gene: TRBD1
V gene: TRBV23-1
J gene: TRBJ2-7
clone size: NA
CDR3 DNA: TGCGCCAGCAGTCAATCGTCGACAGGGTATGGCTACGAGCAGTACTTC
CDR3 protein: CASSQSSTGYGYEQYF

D gene: TRBD1
V gene: TRBV30
J gene: TRBJ1-2
clone size: once
CDR3 DNA: TGTGCCTGGACCGATGGAGGGGGCGGGGGCTACACCTTC
CDR3 protein: CAWTDGGGGGYTF

D gene: NA
V gene: TRBV29-1
J gene: TRBJ1-4
clone size: NA
CDR3 DNA: TGCAGCGTTGAGGGAAGGGAGGCGGGACTGTTTTTT
CDR3 protein: CSVEGREAGLFF

D gene: NA
V gene: TRBV12-3/TRBV12-4
J gene: TRBJ2-2
clone size: NA
CDR3 DNA: TGTGGGACTCACACCTTCACCGGGGAGCTGTTTTTT
CDR3 protein: CGTHTFTGELFF

D gene: NA
V gene: TRBV15
J gene: TRBJ2-3
clone size: NA
CDR3 DNA: TGTGCCACCAGCAGCCCCGGGACCCCGGGAGTGGCAGATACGCAGTATTTT
CDR3 protein: CATSSPGTPGVADTQYF

D gene: TRBD2
V gene: TRBV5-1
J gene: TRBJ2-7
clone size: NA
CDR3 DNA: TGCGCCAGCAGCTTGAGCGGGAGGGCCTACGAGCAGTACTTC
CDR3 protein: CASSLSGRAYEQYF

D gene: TRBD2
V gene: TRBV7-2
J gene: TRBJ2-7
clone size: NA
CDR3 DNA: TGTGCCAGCAGCTTCGCTAGCGGCTACGAGCAGTACTTC
CDR3 protein: CASSFASGYEQYF

D gene: TRBD2
V gene: TRBV11-2
J gene: TRBJ2-1
clone size: NA
CDR3 DNA: TGTGCCAGCAGCCGGGGGGGCAATGAGCAGTTCTTC
CDR3 protein: CASSRGGNEQFF

D gene: TRBD2
V gene: TRBV30
J gene: TRBJ2-2
clone size: NA
CDR3 DNA: TGTGCCTGGAGGCTGGCGGGAGCGAACACCGGGGAGCTGTTTTTT
CDR3 protein: CAWRLAGANTGELFF

D gene: NA
V gene: TRBV27
J gene: TRBJ1-4
clone size: NA
CDR3 DNA: TGTGCCAGCAGTTTAAGGGGACTGATTAATGAAAAACTGTTTTTT
CDR3 protein: CASSLRGLINEKLFF

D gene: NA
V gene: TRBV15
J gene: TRBJ2-1
clone size: NA
CDR3 DNA: TGTGCCACCAGCACGCGGGTCAATGAGCAGTTCTTC
CDR3 protein: CATSTRVNEQFF

D gene: TRBD2
V gene: TRBV4-2
J gene: TRBJ2-3
clone size: NA
CDR3 DNA: TGTGCCAGCAGCCAGCCCTCGGGGGGCGGGAGGGCCACAGATACGCAGTATTTT
CDR3 protein: CASSQPSGGGRATDTQYF

D gene: TRBD2
V gene: TRBV9
J gene: TRBJ2-3
clone size: NA
CDR3 DNA: TGTGCCAGCAGCCCCAGACTAGCGGGGGACACAGATACGCAGTATTTT
CDR3 protein: CASSPRLAGDTDTQYF

D gene: TRBD1
V gene: TRBV28
J gene: TRBJ2-7
clone size: NA
CDR3 DNA: TGTGCCAGCAGTTTATTAACAGGGGGCAAGCAGTACTTC
CDR3 protein: CASSLLTGGKQYF

D gene: NA
V gene: TRBV27
J gene: TRBJ2-1
clone size: NA
CDR3 DNA: TGTGCCAGCAGTTTATCGCCTTGGGGACACCAGTTCTTC
CDR3 protein: CASSLSPWGHQFF

D gene: TRBD1
V gene: TRBV7-2
J gene: TRBJ1-1
clone size: NA
CDR3 DNA: TGTGCCAGCAGCCCGGGCAGGGGGCGACGAACTGAAGCTTTCTTT
CDR3 protein: CASSPGRGRRTEAFF

D gene: TRBD1
V gene: TRBV19
J gene: TRBJ2-2
clone size: NA
CDR3 DNA: TGTGCCAGTAGCTACAGGGGGCCAAACACCGGGGAGCTGTTTTTT
CDR3 protein: CASSYRGPNTGELFF

D gene: TRBD2
V gene: TRBV19
J gene: TRBJ2-7
clone size: few
CDR3 DNA: TGTGCCAGTAGTATAGGCGGGACTAGCGGGTTCTACGAGCAGTACTTC
CDR3 protein: CASSIGGTSGFYEQYF

D gene: NA
V gene: TRBV7-8
J gene: TRBJ1-2
clone size: NA
CDR3 DNA: TGTGCCAGCAGCCCACAGGGTGAGAGCTACTATGGCTACACCTTC
CDR3 protein: CASSPQGESYYGYTF

D gene: NA
V gene: TRBV6-5
J gene: TRBJ1-1
clone size: NA
CDR3 DNA: TGTGCCAGCAGTTACAGCCCCACTGAAGCTTTCTTT
CDR3 protein: CASSYSPTEAFF

D gene: NA
V gene: TRBV4-2
J gene: TRBJ1-1
clone size: NA
CDR3 DNA: TGTGCCAGCAGCCCGAAGGCGCGGGGGGTCACTGAAGCTTTCTTT
CDR3 protein: CASSPKARGVTEAFF

D gene: NA
V gene: TRBV7-2
J gene: TRBJ2-7
clone size: NA
CDR3 DNA: TGTGCCAGCAGCTTAGCGAGGTACGAGCAGTACTTC
CDR3 protein: CASSLARYEQYF

D gene: NA
V gene: TRBV30
J gene: TRBJ1-1
clone size: once
CDR3 DNA: TGTGCCTGGGGGAGGACTTTGGCTGAAGCTTTCTTT
CDR3 protein: CAWGRTLAEAFF

D gene: TRBD2
V gene: TRBV4-2
J gene: TRBJ2-3
clone size: NA
CDR3 DNA: TGTGCCAGCAGCCAAGAAGGGACTAGCGGGAGGAAAGATACGCAGTATTTT
CDR3 protein: CASSQEGTSGRKDTQYF

D gene: NA
V gene: TRBV18
J gene: TRBJ1-2
clone size: NA
CDR3 DNA: TGTGCCAGCTCACCACAGGCGGCCAACTATGGCTACACCTTC
CDR3 protein: CASSPQAANYGYTF